These 5 T cell receptor beta chains were sequenced from one sample in a study of CD8 T cells in Susac syndrome. Random-hexamer reverse transcription was applied to about 0.5 to 1 ug RNA. TCRdb analysed the immunoSEQ multiplex PCR reads with MiXCR anew, one entry per CDR3 protein. Of more than 110,000 distinct CDR3 sequences listed, 90% to 95% are singletons. Source material: CD8+ T cells from PBMCs. The receptors originated from a human donor in good health.

The chain has TRBV27 and TRBJ2-1, with 13 nucleotides matching TRBD2. The junction had 7 bases not matched to a gene; V was cut back by 3 bases and J by 8 bases. CDR3 length: 16 residues. Germline V gene data show CDR1 as MNHEY and CDR2 as SMNVEV (reference sequence). The CDR3 DNA reads as TGTGCCAGCAGTTTGTTGAGGACTAGCGGGAGTTATGAGCAGTTCTTC. Its protein product is CASSLLRTSGSYEQFF.

The chain combines TRBV16 with TRBJ1-1, with D unclear. The CDR3 consists of 13 residues. V dropped 0 bases and J dropped 1 base, with 3 bases sitting between them. CDR1 and CDR2 from the germline V gene are KGHSY and FQNENV. The CDR3 sequence is CASSQSWNTEAFF. The CDR3 DNA reads as TGTGCCAGCAGCCAATCCTGGAACACTGAAGCTTTCTTT.

V gene TRBV3-1 combines with J gene TRBJ2-1; no reliable D call. Germline CDR1 is LGHDT and CDR2 is YNNKEL (reference sequence). Deletions cut 4 bases from V and 5 bases from J, with 9 bases between. This CDR3 region has 13 residues. The CDR3 here is CASSPDGDNEQFF. The CDR3 DNA sequence: TGTGCCAGCAGCCCCGACGGAGACAATGAGCAGTTCTTC.

The chain has TRBV7-8 and TRBJ2-1; 7 nucleotides line up with TRBD2. Per the germline V gene, CDR1 is SGHVS and CDR2 is FQNEAQ. J lost 3 bases, V lost 2 bases, and 1 base had no gene match. This CDR3 is built from 14 residues. DNA of the CDR3: TGTGCCAGCAGCTTACGCGGGAGCTACAATGAGCAGTTCTTC. Residues: CASSLRGSYNEQFF.

This chain uses TRBV7-2 with TRBJ2-5; 8 positions agree with TRBD2. Germline-derived CDR1 and CDR2 are SGHTA and FQGNSA. CDR3 length equals 16 residues. Losses at the gene ends were 5 bases for V and 7 bases for J; bases not matched to a gene: 15. In DNA, the CDR3 is TGTGCCAGCAGCAATAGCGGGAACGAAGAGTACGGGACCCAGTACTTC. Translating gives CASSNSGNEEYGTQYF.